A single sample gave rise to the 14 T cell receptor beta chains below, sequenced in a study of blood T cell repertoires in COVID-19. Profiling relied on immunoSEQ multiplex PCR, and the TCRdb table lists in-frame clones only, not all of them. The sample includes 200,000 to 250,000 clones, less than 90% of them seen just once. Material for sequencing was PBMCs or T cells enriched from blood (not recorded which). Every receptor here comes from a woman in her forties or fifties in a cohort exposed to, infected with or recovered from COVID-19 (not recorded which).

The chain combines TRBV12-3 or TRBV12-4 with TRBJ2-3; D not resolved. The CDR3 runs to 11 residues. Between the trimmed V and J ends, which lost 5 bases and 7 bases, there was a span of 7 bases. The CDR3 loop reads CASSPIHTQYF. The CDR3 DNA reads TGTGCCAGCAGTCCTATTCATACGCAGTATTTT.

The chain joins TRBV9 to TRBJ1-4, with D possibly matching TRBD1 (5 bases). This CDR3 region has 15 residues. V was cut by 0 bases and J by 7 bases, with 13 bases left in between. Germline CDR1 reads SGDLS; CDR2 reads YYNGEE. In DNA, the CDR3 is TGTGCCAGCAGCGTAGGCGTGCAGGGAGGTGAAAAACTGTTTTTT. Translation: CASSVGVQGGEKLFF.

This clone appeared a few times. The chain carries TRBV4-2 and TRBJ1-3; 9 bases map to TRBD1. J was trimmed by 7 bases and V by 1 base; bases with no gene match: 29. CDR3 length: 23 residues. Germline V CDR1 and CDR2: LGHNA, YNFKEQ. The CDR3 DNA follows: TGTGCCAGCAGCCAAGTGGGACAGGGAAATCAGAATTTTGGCGGGGACTATAGGAACACCATATATTTT. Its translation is CASSQVGQGNQNFGGDYRNTIYF.

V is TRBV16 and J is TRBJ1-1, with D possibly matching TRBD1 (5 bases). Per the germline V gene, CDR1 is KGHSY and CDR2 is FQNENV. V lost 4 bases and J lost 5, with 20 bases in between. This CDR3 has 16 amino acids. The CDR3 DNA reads TGTGCCAGCAGCCTCCTGATGGGGGGAGTTCGAACTGAAGCTTTCTTT. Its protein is CASSLLMGGVRTEAFF.

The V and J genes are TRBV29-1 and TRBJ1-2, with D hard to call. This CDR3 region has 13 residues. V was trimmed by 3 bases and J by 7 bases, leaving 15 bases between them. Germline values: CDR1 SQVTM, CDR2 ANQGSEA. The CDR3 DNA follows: TGCAGCGTTGATCCCCTCATGGGCGTTGGCTACACCTTC. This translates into CSVDPLMGVGYTF.

The CDR3 spells CAGRGQSSGNTIYF. CDR3 nucleotide sequence: TGTGCCGGAAGGGGGCAAAGCTCTGGAAACACCATATATTTT. This chain connects TRBV30 to TRBJ1-3; 7 bases are a match to TRBD1. CDR1 and CDR2 from the germline V gene are GTSNPN and SVGIG (reference sequence). The CDR3 extends over 14 amino acids. Unmatched junction bases numbered 7, after V lost 8 bases and J lost 0 bases.

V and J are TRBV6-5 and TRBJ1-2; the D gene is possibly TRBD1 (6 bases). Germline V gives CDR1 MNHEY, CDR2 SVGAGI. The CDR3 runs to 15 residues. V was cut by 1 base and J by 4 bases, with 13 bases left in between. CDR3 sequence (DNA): TGTGCCAGCAGTTACTTTACAGACAGGAGCTATGGCTACACCTTC. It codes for CASSYFTDRSYGYTF.

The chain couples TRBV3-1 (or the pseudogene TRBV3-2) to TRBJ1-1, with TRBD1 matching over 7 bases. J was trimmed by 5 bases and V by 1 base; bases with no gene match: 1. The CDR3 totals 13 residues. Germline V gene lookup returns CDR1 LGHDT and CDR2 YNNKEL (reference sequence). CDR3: CASSQGQGTEAFF. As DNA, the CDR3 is TGTGCCAGCAGCCAAGGACAGGGAACTGAAGCTTTCTTT.

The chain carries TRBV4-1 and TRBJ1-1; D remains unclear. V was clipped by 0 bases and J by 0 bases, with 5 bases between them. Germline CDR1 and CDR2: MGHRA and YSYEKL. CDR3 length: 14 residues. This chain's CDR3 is CASSQESLNTEAFF. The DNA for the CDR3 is TGCGCCAGCAGCCAAGAGTCCTTGAACACTGAAGCTTTCTTT.

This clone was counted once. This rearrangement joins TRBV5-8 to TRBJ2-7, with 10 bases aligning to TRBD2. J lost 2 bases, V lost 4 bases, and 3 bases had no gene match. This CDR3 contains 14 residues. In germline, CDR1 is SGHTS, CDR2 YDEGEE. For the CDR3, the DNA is TGTGCCAGCAGCAGCGGGGGGGCCCCCTACGAGCAGTACTTC. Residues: CASSSGGAPYEQYF.

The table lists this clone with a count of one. The CDR3 is CASSIGGTDTQYF. CDR3 DNA: TGTGCCAGCTCGATCGGGGGCACAGATACGCAGTATTTT. The V gene is TRBV9, the J gene TRBJ2-3; D possibly corresponds to TRBD2 (5 bases). The CDR3 contains 13 residues. CDR1 and CDR2 (germline): SGDLS, YYNGEE. Between the trimmed V and J ends, which lost 7 bases and 1 base, there was a span of 10 bases. Supplemented by reference TRBV9 and TRBJ2-3, the full variable domain reads DSGVTQTPKHLITATGQRVTLRCSPRSGDLSVYWYQQSLDQGLQFLIQYYNGEERAKGNILERFSAQQFPDLHSELNLSSLELGDSALYFCASSIGGTDTQYFGPGTRLTVL.

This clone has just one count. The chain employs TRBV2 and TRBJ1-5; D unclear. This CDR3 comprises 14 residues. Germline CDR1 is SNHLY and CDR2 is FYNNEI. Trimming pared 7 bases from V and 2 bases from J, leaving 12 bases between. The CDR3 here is CASKHSLRNQPQHF. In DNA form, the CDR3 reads TGTGCCAGCAAGCACAGCTTACGCAATCAGCCCCAGCATTTT.

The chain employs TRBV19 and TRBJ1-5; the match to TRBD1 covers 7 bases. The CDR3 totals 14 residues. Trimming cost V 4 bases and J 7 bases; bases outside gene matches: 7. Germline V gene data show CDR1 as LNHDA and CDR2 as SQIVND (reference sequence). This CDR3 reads CASSTSTGRQPQHF. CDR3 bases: TGTGCCAGTAGTACCTCGACAGGGCGACAGCCCCAGCATTTT.

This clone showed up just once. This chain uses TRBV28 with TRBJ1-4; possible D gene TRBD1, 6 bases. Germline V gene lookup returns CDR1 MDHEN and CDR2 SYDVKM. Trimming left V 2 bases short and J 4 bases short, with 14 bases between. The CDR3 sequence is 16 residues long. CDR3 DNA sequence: TGTGCCAGCAGTTTAGCAGGACAGATCCATAATGAAAAACTGTTTTTT. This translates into CASSLAGQIHNEKLFF.